This TCR beta chain is drawn from a study of blood T cell repertoires in COVID-19. Study information: Acute and convalescent COVID-19 samples came from the United States, Italy and Spain. The analysed material was cDNA or gDNA that came from T cells, B-cell-depleted T cells, or PBMCs.

Original processing notes: Quantification of nucleated cells was approximated via reference gene primer amplification. Measured with immunoSEQ multiplex PCR; TCRdb has only the in-frame clones, and not every one. V and J calls and clone size are copied from that table; D and trimming were computed from the DNA. The table includes hundreds of thousands of clones, about 85% detected once. The CDR3 totals 13 residues. V lost 7 bases, J lost 2 bases, and 12 bases lay in between. Germline V CDR1 and CDR2: SQVTM, ANQGSEA. The origin of this receptor is a human donor in a cohort sampled during active COVID-19. The sample consisted of peripheral blood. The chain has TRBV29-1 and TRBJ1-3; possible D gene TRBD1, 5 bases. CDR3: CSATDRTGNTIYF. CDR3 DNA sequence: TGCAGCGCTACCGACAGAACTGGAAACACCATATATTTT.